This TCR beta chain was identified in a study of blood T cell repertoires in COVID-19. The wider study: The United States, Italy and Spain supplied acute and convalescent COVID-19 samples. T cells, B-cell-depleted T cells, or PBMCs provided the cDNA or gDNA that served as material.

Patients of the Seattle cohort, enrolled during active infection, were followed longitudinally. Authors' processing steps: Reference gene primer amplification in the assay estimated nucleated cell counts. Sequencing was performed with immunoSEQ multiplex PCR; in TCRdb, only in-frame clones are kept and a portion is missing. D and trimming were read from the DNA, whereas the V and J calls and clone size are those reported in that table. The sample has fewer than 250,000 clones; about 90% are singletons. Per germline, CDR1 SGHAT and CDR2 FQNNGV. Trimming left V 4 bases short and J 6 bases short, with 13 bases between. The CDR3 sequence is 14 residues long.

What was sequenced was peripheral blood. The receptor's source is a man aged 30 to 45 with COVID-19, enrolled during active disease. The chain employs TRBV11-2 and TRBJ1-5; a possible D gene is TRBD1 (6 bases). Here the CDR3 reads CASSSTGSAQPQHF. The DNA of the CDR3 is TGTGCCAGCAGCTCCACAGGGTCGGCTCAGCCCCAGCATTTT.